The 8 T cell receptor beta chains below come from one sample, sequenced in a study of T cells in Graves' hyperthyroidism and ophthalmopathy. Amplified regions were TCR beta CDR3 sequences from RNA transcripts. First-round RT-PCR with HTBI primers amplified the TCR CDR3 region. TCRdb re-derived calls from the multiplex PCR reads in MiXCR, one entry per CDR3 protein. The table lists some 210,000 distinct CDR3 sequences, 15% to 20% of them singletons. Sequenced sample: blood. The receptors shown here come from a man aged 50 to 59 with Graves' hyperthyroidism.

This clonotype was seen more than once but under ten times. The chain has TRBV13 and TRBJ2-1; 8 bases match TRBD1. Per germline, CDR1 PRHDT and CDR2 FYEKMQ (reference sequence). This CDR3 is 16 amino acids long. The J segment lost 7 bases and the V segment lost 8 bases, leaving 16 bases of the junction unmatched. The CDR3 DNA follows: TGTGCCAGCGGCCCTTCCGACAGGGGTACTAGGAATGAGCAGTTCTTC. Protein product: CASGPSDRGTRNEQFF.

The table lists this clonotype with many counts. The chain is built from TRBV5-1 and TRBJ2-3; 7 bases map to TRBD1. Germline CDR1 is SGHRS and CDR2 is YFSETQ. J was trimmed by 5 bases and V by 4 bases; bases with no gene match: 7. The CDR3 has 14 residues. CDR3 sequence: CASSATGLLDTQYF. In DNA, the CDR3 is TGCGCCAGCAGCGCGACAGGGCTTTTAGATACGCAGTATTTT.

The gene calls are TRBV2 and TRBJ2-7; D is possibly TRBD1 or TRBD2 (5 bases each). The CDR3 has 13 residues. The germline V gene has CDR1 SNHLY and CDR2 FYNNEI. The germline V and J ends were trimmed by 5 bases and 7 bases, with 15 bases remaining between them. The CDR3: CASSRDPLEEQYF. CDR3 nucleotides: TGTGCCAGCAGTCGGGACCCCCTAGAGGAGCAGTACTTC.

This clonotype was seen at least ten times. The chain employs TRBV20-1 and TRBJ2-1, with D hard to call. The CDR3 totals 13 residues. CDR1 and CDR2 (germline): DFQATT, SNEGSKA (reference sequence). Trimming stripped 5 bases from V and 9 bases from J, with 17 bases between. CDR3 in amino acids: CSAPKRPSAEQFF. CDR3 DNA sequence: TGCAGTGCTCCTAAGCGTCCGTCAGCTGAGCAGTTCTTC.

This sequence joins TRBV28 and TRBJ2-7, with 7 bases identical to TRBD1. This CDR3 has 12 amino acids. CDR1 and CDR2 from the germline V gene are MDHEN and SYDVKM. The V and J ends lost 5 bases and 5 bases, in that order; junction bases with no gene match: 3. In DNA, the CDR3 is TGTGCCAGCAGTGTGACAGGGAACGAGCAGTACTTC. It codes for CASSVTGNEQYF.

This clonotype has only a few counts. The rearrangement uses TRBV19 and TRBJ2-3; the D is unclear. V lost 2 bases and J 5 bases, leaving 14 bases between the germline ends. CDR3 length equals 15 residues. Germline lookup yields CDR1 LNHDA and CDR2 SQIVND (reference sequence). The CDR3 coding sequence is TGTGCCAGTAGTATAAGCTCGTCTCTATTAGATACGCAGTATTTT. Translated: CASSISSSLLDTQYF.

This clonotype was counted only a few times. The chain links TRBV2 to TRBJ2-5, with D perhaps assigned TRBD1 or TRBD2 (5 bases each). V lost 0 bases and J lost 4, with 12 bases in between. Germline CDR1 reads SNHLY; CDR2 reads FYNNEI. This CDR3 spans 15 amino acids. This chain's CDR3 is CASSEALAGRETQYF. The CDR3 bases are TGTGCCAGCAGTGAAGCGCTTGCAGGGAGAGAGACCCAGTACTTC.

This clonotype appeared many times. The chain recombines TRBV18 with TRBJ1-2, with 10 nucleotides matching TRBD1. Germline CDR1 reads KGHSH; CDR2 reads LQKENI. Trimming cost V 4 bases and J 4 bases; bases outside gene matches: 9. CDR3 length: 16 residues. The CDR3 protein is CASSRGTGEWGYGYTF. CDR3 nucleotides: TGTGCCAGCTCACGCGGGACAGGGGAATGGGGCTATGGCTACACCTTC.